The source of this T cell receptor (beta chain) is a study of naive and memory T cell subsets. Overall study findings and caveats: Especially in CD8 cells, naive repertoires contained a few larger clonotypes, possibly CD45RA-re-expressing memory cells.

The CDR3 totals 19 residues. The germline V gene encodes CDR1 SGHVS and CDR2 FQNEAQ. Trimming cost V 4 bases and J 2 bases; bases outside gene matches: 11. Two oligonucleotides, mixed equimolar, formed the beta constant-region primer covering TRBC1 and TRBC2. Four rounds of PCR amplified the ligated cDNA using nested alpha and beta constant-region primers plus SP2. TCRdb redid the calling of the UMI-ligation and nested PCR reads with MiXCR, one entry per CDR3 protein. The sample has over 110,000 distinct CDR3 sequences; approximately 21% are singletons. In the case of this clonotype: The target antigen is unknown.

Sample: naive CD8+ T cells from blood. This sequence originates from a human donor in good health. The chain combines TRBV7-8 with TRBJ2-1, with 13 positions matching TRBD2. The CDR3 region has the DNA TGTGCCAGCAGCTCGTCGGGACTAGCGGGACTTCCGCCCTACAATGAGCAGTTCTTC. It codes for CASSSSGLAGLPPYNEQFF.